The 17 T cell receptor beta chains given below trace back to one sample, sequenced in a study of T-cell reconstitution after alpha-beta-depleted transplantation in children. Unique molecular identifiers were incorporated during preparation of the TCRbeta library. TCRdb processed the PCR reads anew with MiXCR; each CDR3 protein has one entry. This sample has 800,000 to 1,000,000 distinct CDR3 sequences, with less than 30% found just once. Sequences were derived from PBMCs, mostly from graft donor cells, sampled 360 days after TCRalphabeta/CD19-depleted stem cell transplant. The source is a boy less than two years old who had a stem cell transplant for SCID, so the T cells may come from the graft donor.

This clonotype was detected ten times or more. The V gene is TRBV12-3 or TRBV12-4, the J gene TRBJ2-6, with D perhaps given as TRBD1 or TRBD2 (5 bases each). This CDR3 is 16 amino acids long. The V gene lost 6 bases and the J gene lost 6 bases, with 18 bases spanning the gap. The CDR3 bases are TGTGCCAGCAGCCAAAAACAGAGGGGCATGGCCAACGTCCTGACTTTC. Translating it yields CASSQKQRGMANVLTF.

The rearrangement joins TRBV29-1 to TRBJ2-7; possible D gene TRBD2, 5 bases. CDR3 length: 15 residues. CDR1 SQVTM and CDR2 ANQGSEA come from the germline V gene. V was trimmed by 4 bases and J by 0 bases, leaving 16 bases between them. The CDR3 sequence: CSVVPGTRSSYEQYF. Here the CDR3 DNA reads TGCAGCGTTGTCCCGGGAACCAGGAGCTCCTACGAGCAGTACTTC.

This chain connects TRBV29-1 to TRBJ1-1; D is uncertain. The CDR3 totals 13 residues. V lost 4 bases, J lost 3 bases, and 12 bases lay in between. CDR1 and CDR2 (germline): SQVTM, ANQGSEA. The CDR3, as DNA: TGCAGCGTTGGAGTATACCGGGACACTGAAGCTTTCTTT. Translating it yields CSVGVYRDTEAFF.

The rearrangement uses TRBV5-1 and TRBJ1-2; 10 bases align to TRBD1. V dropped 2 bases and J dropped 4; count of bases not matched to a gene: 5. The CDR3 length is 15 residues. Germline loops: CDR1 SGHRS, CDR2 YFSETQ. The CDR3 protein is CASSFPGTGVYGYTF. The DNA for the CDR3 is TGCGCCAGCAGCTTTCCCGGGACAGGGGTCTATGGCTACACCTTC.

CDR3 DNA sequence: TGTGCCAAAAACCAGGACAGGGCCTTAACCTACGAGCAGTACTTC. Its translation: CAKNQDRALTYEQYF. V usage is TRBV6-1 and J usage is TRBJ2-7; the match to TRBD1 covers 8 bases. After removal of 10 bases from V and 2 bases from J, the junction contained 13 bases not matched to a gene. Germline CDR1 reads MNHNS; CDR2 reads SASEGT. The CDR3 is 15 residues long.

This clonotype was recorded at least ten times. The chain has TRBV6-2 or TRBV6-3 and TRBJ2-7; D is ambiguous. This CDR3 spans 11 amino acids. The V and J ends lost 2 bases and 3 bases respectively, with 2 bases between them. The germline CDR1 and CDR2 sequences are MNHEY and SVGEGT. The CDR3 loop is CASSYVYEQYF. In DNA, the CDR3 is TGTGCCAGCAGTTACGTCTACGAGCAGTACTTC.

The V call is TRBV5-1, the J call TRBJ1-1; D is undetermined. Germline lookup yields CDR1 SGHRS and CDR2 YFSETQ. The CDR3 runs 13 residues. Trimming cost V 3 bases and J 11 bases, with 17 bases left between them. In nucleotides, the CDR3 is TGCGCCAGCAGCTCTGCCCTGGGCCGAGGGGCTTTCTTT. Translating gives CASSSALGRGAFF.

This clonotype occurred once. This rearrangement joins TRBV2 to TRBJ1-5, with TRBD1 identical over 7 bases. The germline CDR1 and CDR2 sequences are SNHLY and FYNNEI. The CDR3 contains 15 residues. Trimming cost V 1 base and J 7 bases; bases outside gene matches: 7. This CDR3 is CASSEGDRIGQPQHF. CDR3 nucleotide sequence: TGTGCCAGCAGTGAAGGGGACAGAATCGGGCAGCCCCAGCATTTT. Filled out from reference TRBV2 and TRBJ1-5, the complete variable domain reads EPEVTQTPSHQVTQMGQEVILRCVPISNHLYFYWYRQILGQKVEFLVSFYNNEISEKSEIFDDQFSVERPDGSNFTLKIRSTKLEDSAMYFCASSEGDRIGQPQHFGDGTRLSIL.

The V gene is TRBV5-1, the J gene TRBJ1-2; D is unresolved. V lost 0 bases to trimming and J lost 4 bases, with 13 bases between them. The CDR3 is 15 residues long. Germline CDR1 SGHRS, CDR2 YFSETQ. CDR3 nucleotide sequence: TGCGCCAGCAGCTTGGCTTACGGACCGGTCTATGGCTACACCTTC. Translating gives CASSLAYGPVYGYTF.

The rearrangement joins TRBV9 to TRBJ2-5; D not resolved. The V gene's germline CDR1 is SGDLS and CDR2 YYNGEE. Trimming took 2 bases from V and 1 from J, leaving 6 bases between them. The CDR3 consists of 13 residues. The DNA of the CDR3 is TGTGCCAGCAGCGTGGGGTTCCAAGAGACCCAGTACTTC. It specifies CASSVGFQETQYF.

This clonotype was seen repeatedly, ten times or more. The chain links TRBV12-3 or TRBV12-4 to TRBJ2-1; D is unclear. The V gene lost 3 bases and the J gene lost 6 bases, with 3 bases spanning the gap. This CDR3 is built from 11 residues. The CDR3 loop reads CASSLFNEQFF. CDR3 DNA: TGTGCCAGCAGTTTGTTCAATGAGCAGTTCTTC.

At least ten counts were recorded for this clonotype. The chain employs TRBV28 and TRBJ2-1; TRBD2 might be the D (5 bases). Germline V lookup: CDR1 MDHEN, CDR2 SYDVKM. This CDR3 comprises 15 residues. V shed 5 bases and J shed 4 bases, with 15 bases lying between them. The chain's CDR3 is CASSPLRRGYNEQFF. CDR3 nucleotides: TGTGCCAGCAGTCCACTAAGGAGAGGGTACAATGAGCAGTTCTTC.

V gene TRBV11-2 combines with J gene TRBJ2-5, with D possibly matching TRBD2 (6 bases). Trimming cost V 5 bases and J 4 bases, with 11 bases left between them. Germline V gene data show CDR1 as SGHAT and CDR2 as FQNNGV. The CDR3 runs 13 residues. The CDR3, as DNA: TGTGCCAGCAGCCGGGGGATGGGAGAGACCCAGTACTTC. The encoded protein is CASSRGMGETQYF.

This clonotype was seen ten or more times. This chain's CDR3 is CASSLVRYNEQFF. CDR3 bases: TGTGCCAGCAGCTTGGTCCGTTACAATGAGCAGTTCTTC. This chain uses TRBV7-9 with TRBJ2-1; no clear D gene. Trimming took off 3 bases at V and 4 bases at J, with 7 bases between the two ends. CDR1 is SEHNR and CDR2 is FQNEAQ in the germline V gene (reference sequence). The CDR3 totals 13 residues.

This clonotype was seen a handful of times. This sequence joins TRBV20-1 and TRBJ2-1; TRBD2 is a possible D gene (5 bases). Germline values: CDR1 DFQATT, CDR2 SNEGSKA (reference sequence). This CDR3 is 13 amino acids long. The V end lost 4 bases, the J end lost 6 bases, and 13 bases lay between the germline ends. The CDR3 region is CSAKFGLVNEQFF. The CDR3 nucleotides are TGCAGTGCTAAGTTTGGACTGGTCAATGAGCAGTTCTTC.

The chain is built from TRBV29-1 and TRBJ1-1, with D uncertain. Between the trimmed V and J ends, which lost 7 bases and 1 base, there was a span of 13 bases. The CDR3 totals 13 residues. Germline lookup yields CDR1 SQVTM and CDR2 ANQGSEA. CDR3 region: CSARTLGNTEAFF. The CDR3 DNA is TGCAGCGCCCGGACGCTTGGGAACACTGAAGCTTTCTTT.

The V call is TRBV20-1, the J call TRBJ2-5; no definite D call. V dropped 3 bases and J dropped 3 bases, with 17 bases sitting between them. Germline V CDR1 and CDR2: DFQATT, SNEGSKA (reference sequence). The CDR3 runs to 15 residues. As DNA, the CDR3 is TGCAGTGCTAGGTCATACCAAGGGTTAGAAGAGACCCAGTACTTC. Encoded protein: CSARSYQGLEETQYF.